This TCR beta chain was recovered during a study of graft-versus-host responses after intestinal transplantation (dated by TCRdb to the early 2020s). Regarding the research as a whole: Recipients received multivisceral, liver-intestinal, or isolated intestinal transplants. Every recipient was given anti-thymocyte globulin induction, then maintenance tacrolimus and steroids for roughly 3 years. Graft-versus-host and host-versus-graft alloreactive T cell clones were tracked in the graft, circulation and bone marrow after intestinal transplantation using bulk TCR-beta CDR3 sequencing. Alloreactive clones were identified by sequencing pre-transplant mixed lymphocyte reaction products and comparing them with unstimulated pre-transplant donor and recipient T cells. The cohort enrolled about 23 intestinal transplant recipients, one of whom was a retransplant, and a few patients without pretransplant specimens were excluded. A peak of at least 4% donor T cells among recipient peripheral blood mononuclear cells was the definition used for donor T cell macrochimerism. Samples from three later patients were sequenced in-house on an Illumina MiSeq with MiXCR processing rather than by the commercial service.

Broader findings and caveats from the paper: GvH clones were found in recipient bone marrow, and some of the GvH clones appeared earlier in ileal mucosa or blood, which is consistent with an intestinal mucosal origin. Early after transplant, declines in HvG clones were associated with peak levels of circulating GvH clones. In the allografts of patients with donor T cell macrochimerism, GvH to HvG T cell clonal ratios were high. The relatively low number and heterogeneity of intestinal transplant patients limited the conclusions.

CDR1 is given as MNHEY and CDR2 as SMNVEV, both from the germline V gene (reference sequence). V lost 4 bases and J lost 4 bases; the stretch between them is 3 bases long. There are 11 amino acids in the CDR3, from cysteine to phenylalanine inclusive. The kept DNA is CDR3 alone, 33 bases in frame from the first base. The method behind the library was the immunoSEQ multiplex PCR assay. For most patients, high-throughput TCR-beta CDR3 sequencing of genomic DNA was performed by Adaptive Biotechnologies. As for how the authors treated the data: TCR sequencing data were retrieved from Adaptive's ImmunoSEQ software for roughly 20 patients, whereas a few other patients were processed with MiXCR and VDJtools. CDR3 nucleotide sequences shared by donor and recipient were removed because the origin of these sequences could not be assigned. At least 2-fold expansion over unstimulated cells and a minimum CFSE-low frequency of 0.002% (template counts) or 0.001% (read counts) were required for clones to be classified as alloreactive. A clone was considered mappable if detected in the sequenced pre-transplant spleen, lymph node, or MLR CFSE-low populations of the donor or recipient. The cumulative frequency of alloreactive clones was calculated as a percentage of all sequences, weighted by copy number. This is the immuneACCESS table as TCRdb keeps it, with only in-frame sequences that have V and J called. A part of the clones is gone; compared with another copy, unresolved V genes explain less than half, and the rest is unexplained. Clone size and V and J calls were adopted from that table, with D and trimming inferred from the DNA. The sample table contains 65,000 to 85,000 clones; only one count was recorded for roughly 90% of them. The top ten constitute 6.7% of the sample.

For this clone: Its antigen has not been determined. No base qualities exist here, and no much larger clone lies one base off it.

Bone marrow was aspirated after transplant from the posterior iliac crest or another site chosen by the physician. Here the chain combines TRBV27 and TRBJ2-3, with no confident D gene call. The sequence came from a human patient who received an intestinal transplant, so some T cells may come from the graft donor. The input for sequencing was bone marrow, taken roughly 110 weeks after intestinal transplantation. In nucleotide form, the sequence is TGTGCCAGCAGTTCCGCAGATACGCAGTATTTT. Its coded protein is CASSSADTQYF.